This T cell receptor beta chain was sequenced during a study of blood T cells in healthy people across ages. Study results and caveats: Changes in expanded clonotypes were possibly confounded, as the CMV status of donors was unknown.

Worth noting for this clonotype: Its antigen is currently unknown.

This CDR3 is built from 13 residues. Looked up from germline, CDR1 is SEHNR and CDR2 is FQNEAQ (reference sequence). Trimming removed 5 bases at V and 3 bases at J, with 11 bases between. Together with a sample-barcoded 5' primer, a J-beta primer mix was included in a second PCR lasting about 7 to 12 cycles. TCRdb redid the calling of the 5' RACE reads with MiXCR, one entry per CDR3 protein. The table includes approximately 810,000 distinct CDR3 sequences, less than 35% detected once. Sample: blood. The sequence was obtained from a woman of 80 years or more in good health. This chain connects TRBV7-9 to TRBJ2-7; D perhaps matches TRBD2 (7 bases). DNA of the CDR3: TGTGCCAGCAGCAAGGGGGGGGACTACGAGCAGTACTTC. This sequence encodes CASSKGGDYEQYF.